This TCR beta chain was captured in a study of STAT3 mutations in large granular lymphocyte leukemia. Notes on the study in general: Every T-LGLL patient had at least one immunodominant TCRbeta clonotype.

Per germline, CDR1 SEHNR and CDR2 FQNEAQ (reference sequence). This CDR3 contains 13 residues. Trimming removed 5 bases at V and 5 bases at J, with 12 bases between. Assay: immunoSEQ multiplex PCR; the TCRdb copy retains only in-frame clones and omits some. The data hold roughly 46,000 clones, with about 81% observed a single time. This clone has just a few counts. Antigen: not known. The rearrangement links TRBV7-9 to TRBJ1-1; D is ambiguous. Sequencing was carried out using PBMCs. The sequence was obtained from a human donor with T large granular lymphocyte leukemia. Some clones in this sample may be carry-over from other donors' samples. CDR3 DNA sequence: TGTGCCAGCAGCCACGACTTGGGGACTGAAGCTTTCTTT. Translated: CASSHDLGTEAFF. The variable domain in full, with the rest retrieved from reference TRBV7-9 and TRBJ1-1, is DTGVSQNPRHKITKRGQNVTFRCDPISEHNRLYWYRQTLGQGPEFLTYFQNEAQLEKSRLLSDRFSAERPKGSFSTLEIQRTEQGDSAMYLCASSHDLGTEAFFGQGTRLTVV.